These 11 T cell receptor beta chains came from one sample sequenced in a study of OX40 agonist ivuxolimab in advanced cancers. Clones were sequenced by immunoSEQ multiplex PCR, and TCRdb holds only the in-frame ones, with some missing. Among tens of thousands of clones, approximately 90% were seen once, and the ten largest hold 2.5% to 3%. The sequencing here drew on CD4+ or CD8+ T cells sorted from blood, taken in a trial of the OX40 agonist ivuxolimab. Receptors were obtained from an adult with an advanced solid tumor such as melanoma, head and neck, liver or kidney cancer.

The chain joins TRBV2 to TRBJ2-2; 10 nucleotides align to TRBD2. CDR3 length: 15 residues. Germline V gene sequence: CDR1 SNHLY, CDR2 FYNNEI. Unmatched junction bases numbered 6, after V lost 7 bases and J lost 4 bases. The CDR3 DNA follows: TGTGCCAGCAACCCGGGACTAGCGCTCACCGGGGAGCTGTTTTTT. Translated, it gives CASNPGLALTGELFF. Using reference TRBV2 and TRBJ2-2 for the parts outside the CDR3, the full variable domain is EPEVTQTPSHQVTQMGQEVILRCVPISNHLYFYWYRQILGQKVEFLVSFYNNEISEKSEIFDDQFSVERPDGSNFTLKIRSTKLEDSAMYFCASNPGLALTGELFFGEGSRLTVL.

J is TRBJ2-4 and V is TRBV30; 7 nucleotides match TRBD2. From germline, CDR1 is GTSNPN and CDR2 SVGIG (reference sequence). The CDR3 length is 13 residues. The ends lost 7 bases at V and 6 bases at J; junction bases unmatched: 9. The CDR3 loop reads CALAFGGGNIQYF. The CDR3 DNA reads as TGTGCCTTGGCTTTTGGGGGGGGAAACATTCAGTACTTC. Using reference TRBV30 and TRBJ2-4 for the parts outside the CDR3, the full variable domain is SQTIHQWPATLVQPVGSPLSLECTVEGTSNPNLYWYRQAAGRGLQLLFYSVGIGQISSEVPQNLSASRPQDRQFILSSKKLLLSDSGFYLCALAFGGGNIQYFGAGTRLSVL.

This rearrangement joins TRBV19 to TRBJ2-3, with D perhaps TRBD1 (6 bases). V was trimmed by 6 bases and J by 0 bases, leaving 13 bases between them. The CDR3 contains 15 residues. CDR1 is LNHDA and CDR2 is SQIVND in the germline V gene (reference sequence). CDR3 in amino acids: CASRPGTLSTDTQYF. As DNA, the CDR3 is TGTGCCAGTAGGCCCGGGACACTCAGCACAGATACGCAGTATTTT.

The V call is TRBV7-9, the J call TRBJ1-1; 11 nucleotides match TRBD1. CDR1 and CDR2 (germline): SEHNR, FQNEAQ (reference sequence). The CDR3 length is 15 residues. Unmatched junction bases numbered 7, after V lost 5 bases and J lost 5 bases. In DNA form, the CDR3 reads TGTGCCAGCAGCCACGGACAGGGGGCAGGAACTGAAGCTTTCTTT. Translated, it gives CASSHGQGAGTEAFF. Together with reference TRBV7-9 and TRBJ1-1, the CDR3 gives the full variable domain: DTGVSQNPRHKITKRGQNVTFRCDPISEHNRLYWYRQTLGQGPEFLTYFQNEAQLEKSRLLSDRFSAERPKGSFSTLEIQRTEQGDSAMYLCASSHGQGAGTEAFFGQGTRLTVV.

This clone was seen more than once but under ten times. The chain joins TRBV7-9 to TRBJ1-2; no clear D. Trimming pared 3 bases from V and 0 bases from J, leaving 11 bases between. The germline V gene encodes CDR1 SEHNR and CDR2 FQNEAQ (reference sequence). The CDR3 consists of 15 residues. The CDR3 DNA reads as TGTGCCAGCAGCTTTCTGGGTGCGACTAACTATGGCTACACCTTC. Protein product: CASSFLGATNYGYTF.

V usage is TRBV6-6 and J usage is TRBJ2-7; D is unresolved. The germline V gene encodes CDR1 MNHNY and CDR2 SVGAGI (reference sequence). This CDR3 spans 11 amino acids. V was cut by 4 bases and J by 5 bases, with 6 bases left in between. The CDR3 protein is CASSSRNEQYF. The CDR3 DNA reads as TGTGCCAGCAGTTCCCGGAACGAGCAGTACTTC.

The V and J genes are TRBV7-6 and TRBJ2-1; D is unresolved. This CDR3 has 14 residues. Trimming took 0 bases from V and 5 from J, leaving 8 bases between them. Germline loops: CDR1 SGHVS, CDR2 FNYEAQ. The CDR3 DNA sequence: TGTGCCAGCAGCTTAGCGAGCAACGACAATGAGCAGTTCTTC. Translated, it gives CASSLASNDNEQFF. Combining the CDR3 with reference TRBV7-6 and TRBJ2-1 gives the whole variable domain GAGVSQSPRYKVTKRGQDVALRCDPISGHVSLYWYRQALGQGPEFLTYFNYEAQQDKSGLPNDRFSAERPEGSISTLTIQRTEQRDSAMYRCASSLASNDNEQFFGPGTRLTVL.

As for this clone: At one boundary the junction diverges from the germline segment, which might be a read error. Other DNA sequences from this sample encode an identical CDR3 as well. The chain has TRBV14 and TRBJ2-3; D gene uncertain. The CDR3 has 15 amino acids. Germline V gene data show CDR1 as SGHDN and CDR2 as FVKESK. This CDR3 is CASSQRHPSTDTQYF. The CDR3 bases are TGTGCCAGTAGCCAACGCCACCCTAGCACAGATACGCAGTATTTT.

The chain carries TRBV5-1 and TRBJ2-1; D gene ambiguous. The CDR3 totals 15 residues. The germline gives CDR1 SGHRS, CDR2 YFSETQ. V was shortened by 3 bases and J by 5 bases, with 15 bases between the two germline ends. The CDR3 coding sequence is TGCGCCAGCAGCTCCGGCGGAGTTTGGGACAATGAGCAGTTCTTC. It encodes CASSSGGVWDNEQFF.

This clone was recorded only once. This rearrangement joins TRBV7-3 to TRBJ2-1; TRBD2 agrees at 7 bases. Unmatched junction bases numbered 12, after V lost 1 base and J lost 6 bases. Germline CDR1 SGHTA, CDR2 FQGTGA. The CDR3 length is 17 residues. CDR3 region: CASSLMVLAGERNEQFF. The CDR3 DNA reads TGTGCCAGCAGCTTAATGGTGTTGGCGGGAGAGCGCAATGAGCAGTTCTTC.

This clone has a handful of counts. V usage is TRBV7-3 and J usage is TRBJ2-2; weak D call: TRBD1 (6 bases). V was pared by 2 bases and J by 5 bases, with 12 bases between. The germline gives CDR1 SGHTA, CDR2 FQGTGA. The CDR3 consists of 15 residues. The CDR3 DNA is TGTGCCAGCAGCTTAGTGACAGGACCTACCGGGGAGCTGTTTTTT. This encodes CASSLVTGPTGELFF. Filled out from reference TRBV7-3 and TRBJ2-2, the complete variable domain reads GAGVSQTPSNKVTEKGKYVELRCDPISGHTALYWYRQSLGQGPEFLIYFQGTGAADDSGLPNDRFFAVRPEGSVSTLKIQRTERGDSAVYLCASSLVTGPTGELFFGEGSRLTVL.